Listed here is a single T cell receptor beta chain. Its antigen remains unidentified. The sample is drawn from a study of cytomegalovirus exposure and HLA in healthy donors. Overall study findings and caveats: Further analysis was carried out later, and it showed several of the most significant clusters appearing linked to common viral pathogens.

Primers: 60 Vbeta forward and 13 Jbeta reverse. TCRdb's copy holds only in-frame clones and misses some; the assay was immunoSEQ multiplex PCR. In all, the sample yields 55,000 to 75,000 clones. Source material: PBMCs. The receptor was isolated from a young woman in good health and CMV-seronegative.

CDR3 DNA sequence: TGCAGCGTCCAGGTACGCAATGAGCAGTTCTTC. As protein: CSVQVRNEQFF. The V and J genes are TRBV29-1 and TRBJ2-1; no reliable D call. Per germline, CDR1 SQVTM and CDR2 ANQGSEA. This CDR3 has 11 residues. V was cut by 6 bases and J by 6 bases, with 9 bases left in between.